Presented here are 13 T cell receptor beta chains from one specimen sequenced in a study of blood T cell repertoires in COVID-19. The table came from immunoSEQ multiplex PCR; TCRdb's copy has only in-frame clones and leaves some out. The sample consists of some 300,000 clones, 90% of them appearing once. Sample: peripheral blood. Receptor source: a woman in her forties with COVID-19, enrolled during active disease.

CDR3 in amino acids: CASSIPPGGQYF. The CDR3 DNA sequence: TGTGCCAGTAGTATACCCCCTGGCGGGCAGTATTTT. This chain links TRBV19 with TRBJ2-3; D is unclear. Trimming pared 2 bases from V and 11 bases from J, leaving 11 bases between. The CDR3 loop spans 12 amino acids. Germline assignment: CDR1 LNHDA and CDR2 SQIVND (reference sequence).

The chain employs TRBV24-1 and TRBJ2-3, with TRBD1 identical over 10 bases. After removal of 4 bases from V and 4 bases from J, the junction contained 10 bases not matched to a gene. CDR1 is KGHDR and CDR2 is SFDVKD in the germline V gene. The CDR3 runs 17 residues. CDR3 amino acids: CATSDPRDRGTADTQYF. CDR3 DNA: TGTGCCACCAGTGACCCCCGGGACAGGGGTACCGCAGATACGCAGTATTTT.

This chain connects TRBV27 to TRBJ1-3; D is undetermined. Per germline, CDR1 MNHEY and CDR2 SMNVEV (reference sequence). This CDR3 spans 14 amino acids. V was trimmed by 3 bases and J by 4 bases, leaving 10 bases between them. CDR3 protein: CASSFSGSGNTIYF. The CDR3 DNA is TGTGCCAGCAGTTTTTCAGGTTCAGGAAACACCATATATTTT.

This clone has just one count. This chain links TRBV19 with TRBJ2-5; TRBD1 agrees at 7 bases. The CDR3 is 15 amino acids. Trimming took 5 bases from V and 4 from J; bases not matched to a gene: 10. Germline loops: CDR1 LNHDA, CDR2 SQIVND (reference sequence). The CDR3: CASSARQGGAETQYF. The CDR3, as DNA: TGTGCCAGTAGTGCGAGACAGGGTGGAGCAGAGACCCAGTACTTC. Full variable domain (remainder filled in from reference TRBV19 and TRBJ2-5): DGGITQSPKYLFRKEGQNVTLSCEQNLNHDAMYWYRQDPGQGLRLIYYSQIVNDFQKGDIAEGYSVSREKKESFPLTVTSAQKNPTAFYLCASSARQGGAETQYFGPGTRLLVL.

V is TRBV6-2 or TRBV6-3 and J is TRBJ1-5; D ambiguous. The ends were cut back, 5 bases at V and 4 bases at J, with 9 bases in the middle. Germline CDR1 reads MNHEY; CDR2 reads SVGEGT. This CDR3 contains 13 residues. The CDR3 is CASSPRSNQPQHF. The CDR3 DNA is TGTGCCAGCAGTCCCCGCAGTAATCAGCCCCAGCATTTT.

The CDR3 is CASSYARDREAGELFF. CDR3 sequence (DNA): TGTGCCAGCAGTTACGCCCGGGACAGGGAGGCCGGGGAGCTGTTTTTT. This chain connects TRBV6-5 to TRBJ2-2, with 9 bases aligning to TRBD1. CDR1 MNHEY and CDR2 SVGAGI come from the germline V gene. J gave up 6 bases and V 2 bases, and 7 bases lay outside the gene matches. The CDR3 contains 16 residues.

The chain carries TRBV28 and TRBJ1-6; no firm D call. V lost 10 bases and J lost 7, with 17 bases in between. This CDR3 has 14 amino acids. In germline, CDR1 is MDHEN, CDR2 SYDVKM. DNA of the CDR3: TGTGCCATAACCCCCGGACTCAAGAATTCACCCCTCCACTTT. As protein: CAITPGLKNSPLHF.

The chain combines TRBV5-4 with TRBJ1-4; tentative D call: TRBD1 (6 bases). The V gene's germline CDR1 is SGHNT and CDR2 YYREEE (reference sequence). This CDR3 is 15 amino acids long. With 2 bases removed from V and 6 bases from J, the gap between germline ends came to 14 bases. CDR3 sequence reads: CASSFSGQPDEKLFF. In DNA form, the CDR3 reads TGTGCCAGCAGCTTCTCAGGACAGCCCGATGAAAAACTGTTTTTT.

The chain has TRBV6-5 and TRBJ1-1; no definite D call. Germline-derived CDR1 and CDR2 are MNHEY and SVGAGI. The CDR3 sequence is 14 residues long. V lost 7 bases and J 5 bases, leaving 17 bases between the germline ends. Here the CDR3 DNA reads TGTGCCAGCAAGAGTCCTAGGCAGCGGACTGAAGCTTTCTTT. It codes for CASKSPRQRTEAFF.

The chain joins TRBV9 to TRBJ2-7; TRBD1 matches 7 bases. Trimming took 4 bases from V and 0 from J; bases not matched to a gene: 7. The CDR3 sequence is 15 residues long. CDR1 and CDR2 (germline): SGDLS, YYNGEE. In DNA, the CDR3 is TGTGCCAGCAGCCCAGGACAGGCGAGCTCCTACGAGCAGTACTTC. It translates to CASSPGQASSYEQYF.

The CDR3 region is CASSRGTGGPYEQYF. The CDR3 nucleotides read TGTGCCAGCTCACGAGGGACAGGGGGTCCCTACGAGCAGTACTTC. The V gene is TRBV18, the J gene TRBJ2-7, with 11 bases identical to TRBD1. The V gene end was trimmed by 4 bases and the J gene end by 2 bases; junction bases not matched to a gene: 4. CDR1 is KGHSH and CDR2 is LQKENI in the germline V gene. This CDR3 has 15 residues.

In DNA, the CDR3 is TGTGCCAGCAGCGAGGGACAGGGAACATACAATGAGCAGTTCTTC. Translated: CASSEGQGTYNEQFF. The rearrangement uses TRBV7-3 and TRBJ2-1; 9 bases match TRBD1. The CDR3 length is 15 residues. V shed 5 bases and J 4 bases; nucleotides not matched to a gene: 6. From germline, CDR1 is SGHTA and CDR2 FQGTGA.

The CDR3 coding sequence is TGTGCCAGCATAAGGGGACAGAAGAATCAGCCCCAGCATTTT. Translating gives CASIRGQKNQPQHF. The chain couples TRBV28 to TRBJ1-5; 7 bases are a match to TRBD1. J gave up 4 bases and V 7 bases, and 7 bases lay outside the gene matches. The CDR3 length is 14 residues. Germline CDR1 and CDR2: MDHEN and SYDVKM.